Here is one TCR beta chain with its context. The data were obtained in a study of identical twins. CDR1 and CDR2 from the germline V gene are MNHEY and SMNVEV (reference sequence). The V gene lost 0 bases and the J gene lost 14 bases, with 11 bases spanning the gap. This CDR3 spans 12 amino acids. TCRdb reprocessed the 5' RACE reads via MiXCR and lists one record per CDR3 protein. Among about 330,000 distinct CDR3 sequences listed, about 12% were seen once. In addition, the sample was reused for a study of yellow fever vaccine responses in identical twins.

V is TRBV27 and J is TRBJ2-1; possibly TRBD2 for D (5 bases). The sequence was collected from a young woman in good health. The sequenced material came from CD8+ T cells sorted from blood. The CDR3 reads CASSLSSGREFF. CDR3 nucleotide sequence: TGTGCCAGCAGTTTATCGAGTGGGAGAGAGTTCTTC.